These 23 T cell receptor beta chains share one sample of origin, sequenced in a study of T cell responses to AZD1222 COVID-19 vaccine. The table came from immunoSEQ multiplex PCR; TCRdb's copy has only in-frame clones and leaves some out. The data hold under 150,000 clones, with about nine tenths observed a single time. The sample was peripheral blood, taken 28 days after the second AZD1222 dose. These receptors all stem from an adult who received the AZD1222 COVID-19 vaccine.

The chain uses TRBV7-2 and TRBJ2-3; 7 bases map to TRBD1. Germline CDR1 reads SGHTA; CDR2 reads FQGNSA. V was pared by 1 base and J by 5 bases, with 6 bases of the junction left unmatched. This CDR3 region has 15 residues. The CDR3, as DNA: TGTGCCAGCAGCTTAGGACAGGGAGAGAGAGATACGCAGTATTTT. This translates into CASSLGQGERDTQYF.

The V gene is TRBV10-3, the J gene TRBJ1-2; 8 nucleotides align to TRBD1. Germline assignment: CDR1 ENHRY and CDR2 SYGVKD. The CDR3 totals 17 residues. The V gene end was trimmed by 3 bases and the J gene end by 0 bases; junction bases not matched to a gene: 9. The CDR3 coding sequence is TGTGCCATCAGTGACCGCGGGGGACAGGTCTCTAACTATGGCTACACCTTC. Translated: CAISDRGGQVSNYGYTF.

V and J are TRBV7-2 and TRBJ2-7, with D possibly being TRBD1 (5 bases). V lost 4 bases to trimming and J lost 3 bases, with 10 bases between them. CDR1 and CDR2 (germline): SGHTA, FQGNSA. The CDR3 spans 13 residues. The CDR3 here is CASSSNQGYEQYF. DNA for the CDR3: TGTGCCAGCAGCTCAAACCAGGGCTACGAGCAGTACTTC.

CDR3 sequence: CASSLRDLATEAFF. CDR3 in DNA: TGTGCCAGCAGCTTGAGGGACCTGGCCACTGAAGCTTTCTTT. The chain employs TRBV5-6 and TRBJ1-1, with D possibly matching TRBD1 (5 bases). The CDR3 loop spans 14 amino acids. V was trimmed by 1 base and J by 4 bases, leaving 11 bases between them. Germline V gene sequence: CDR1 SGHDT, CDR2 YYEEEE.

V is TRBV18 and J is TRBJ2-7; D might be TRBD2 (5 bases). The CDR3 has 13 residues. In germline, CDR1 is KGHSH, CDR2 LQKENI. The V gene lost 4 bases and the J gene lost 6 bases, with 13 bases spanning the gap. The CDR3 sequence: CASSRLGESEQYF. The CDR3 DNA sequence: TGTGCCAGCTCACGACTCGGGGAGAGCGAGCAGTACTTC.

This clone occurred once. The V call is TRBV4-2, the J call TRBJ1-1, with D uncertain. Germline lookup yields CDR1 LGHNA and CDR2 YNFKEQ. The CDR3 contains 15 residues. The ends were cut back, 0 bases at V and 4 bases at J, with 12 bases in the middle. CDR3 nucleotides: TGTGCCAGCAGCCAAGAATCGGCGGTTGGCACTGAAGCTTTCTTT. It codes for CASSQESAVGTEAFF.

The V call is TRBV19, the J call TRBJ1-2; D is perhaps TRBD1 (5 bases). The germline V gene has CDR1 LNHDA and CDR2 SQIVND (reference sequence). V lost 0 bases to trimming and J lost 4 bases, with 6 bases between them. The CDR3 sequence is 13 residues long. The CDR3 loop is CASSIDRAYGYTF. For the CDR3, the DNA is TGTGCCAGTAGTATAGACAGGGCCTATGGCTACACCTTC.

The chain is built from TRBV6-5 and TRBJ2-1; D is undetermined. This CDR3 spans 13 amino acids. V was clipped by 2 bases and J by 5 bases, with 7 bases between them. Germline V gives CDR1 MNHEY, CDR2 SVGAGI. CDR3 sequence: CASSYTPDNEQFF. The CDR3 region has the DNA TGTGCCAGCAGTTACACGCCTGACAATGAGCAGTTCTTC.

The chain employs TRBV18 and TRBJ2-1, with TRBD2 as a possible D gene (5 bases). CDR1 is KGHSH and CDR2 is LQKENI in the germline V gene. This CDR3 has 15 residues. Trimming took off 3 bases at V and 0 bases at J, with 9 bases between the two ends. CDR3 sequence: CASSPTTTSYNEQFF. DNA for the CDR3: TGTGCCAGCTCACCGACGACTACCTCCTACAATGAGCAGTTCTTC.

In DNA, the CDR3 is TGCGCCAGCAGCACTCAACCCGGGACAGGGAACACTGAAGCTTTCTTT. Residues: CASSTQPGTGNTEAFF. The V gene is TRBV5-1, the J gene TRBJ1-1; 8 bases map to TRBD1. J gave up 1 base and V 4 bases, and 9 bases lay outside the gene matches. The CDR3 covers 16 residues. CDR1 and CDR2 (germline): SGHRS, YFSETQ.

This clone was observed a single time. The CDR3 protein is CASSLAQGAGNTIYF. DNA of the CDR3: TGTGCCAGCAGCTTAGCACAGGGTGCTGGAAACACCATATATTTT. This sequence joins TRBV7-8 and TRBJ1-3; D is perhaps TRBD1 (6 bases). The germline CDR1 and CDR2 sequences are SGHVS and FQNEAQ. Between the trimmed V and J ends, which lost 0 bases and 2 bases, there was a span of 8 bases. The CDR3 length is 15 residues.

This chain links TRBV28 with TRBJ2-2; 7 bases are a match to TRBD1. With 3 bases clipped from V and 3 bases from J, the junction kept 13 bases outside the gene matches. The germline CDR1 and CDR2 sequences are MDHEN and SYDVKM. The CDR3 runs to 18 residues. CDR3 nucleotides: TGTGCCAGCAGTTTTCCATCTGTAGGGGGCGAGGACACCGGGGAGCTGTTTTTT. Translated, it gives CASSFPSVGGEDTGELFF. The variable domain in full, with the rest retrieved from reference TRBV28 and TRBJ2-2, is DVKVTQSSRYLVKRTGEKVFLECVQDMDHENMFWYRQDPGLGLRLIYFSYDVKMKEKGDIPEGYSVSREKKERFSLILESASTNQTSMYLCASSFPSVGGEDTGELFFGEGSRLTVL.

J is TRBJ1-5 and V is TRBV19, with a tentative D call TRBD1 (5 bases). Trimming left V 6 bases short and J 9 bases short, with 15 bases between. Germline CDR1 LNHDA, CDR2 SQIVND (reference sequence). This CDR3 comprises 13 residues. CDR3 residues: CASRTKVQGPQHF. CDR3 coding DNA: TGTGCCAGTAGAACAAAAGTCCAGGGGCCCCAGCATTTT.

CDR3 nucleotides: TGTGCCAGCTCACCACCGGTTCCCACCGGGGAGCTGTTTTTT. Protein product: CASSPPVPTGELFF. V and J are TRBV18 and TRBJ2-2; no clear D gene. Trimming shortened V by 0 bases and J by 4 bases, and 6 bases separated the two germline ends. This CDR3 has 14 amino acids. In germline, CDR1 is KGHSH, CDR2 LQKENI.

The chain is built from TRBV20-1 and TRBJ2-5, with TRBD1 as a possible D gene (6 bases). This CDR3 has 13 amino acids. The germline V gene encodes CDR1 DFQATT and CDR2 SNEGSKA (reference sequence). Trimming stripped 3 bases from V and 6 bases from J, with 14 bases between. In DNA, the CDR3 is TGCAGTGCTAGTGGCAGGGGCGGACAGACCCAGTACTTC. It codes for CSASGRGGQTQYF.

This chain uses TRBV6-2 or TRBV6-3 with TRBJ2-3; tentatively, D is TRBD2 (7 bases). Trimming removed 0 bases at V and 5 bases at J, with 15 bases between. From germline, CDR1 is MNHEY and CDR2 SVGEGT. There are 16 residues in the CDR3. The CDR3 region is CASSYSTRGGIDTQYF. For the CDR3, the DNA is TGTGCCAGCAGTTACTCGACCAGGGGAGGGATAGATACGCAGTATTTT.

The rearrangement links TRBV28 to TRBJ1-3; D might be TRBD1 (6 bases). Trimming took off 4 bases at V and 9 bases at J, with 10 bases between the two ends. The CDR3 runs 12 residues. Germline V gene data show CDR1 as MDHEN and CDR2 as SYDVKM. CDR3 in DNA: TGTGCCAGCAGTTCTCAGGGGAGCACCATATATTTT. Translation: CASSSQGSTIYF.

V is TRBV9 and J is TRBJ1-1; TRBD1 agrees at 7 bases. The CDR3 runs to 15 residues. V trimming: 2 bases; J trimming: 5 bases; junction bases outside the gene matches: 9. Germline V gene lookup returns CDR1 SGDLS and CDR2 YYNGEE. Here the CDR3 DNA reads TGTGCCAGCAGCGTTGGACAGGTTGGTCGGACTGAAGCTTTCTTT. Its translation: CASSVGQVGRTEAFF.

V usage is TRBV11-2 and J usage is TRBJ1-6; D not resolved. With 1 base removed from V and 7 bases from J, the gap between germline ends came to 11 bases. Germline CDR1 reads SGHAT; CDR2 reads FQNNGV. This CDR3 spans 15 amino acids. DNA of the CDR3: TGTGCCAGCAGCTTAGGTGGGATCGGGAATTCACCCCTCCACTTT. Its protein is CASSLGGIGNSPLHF.

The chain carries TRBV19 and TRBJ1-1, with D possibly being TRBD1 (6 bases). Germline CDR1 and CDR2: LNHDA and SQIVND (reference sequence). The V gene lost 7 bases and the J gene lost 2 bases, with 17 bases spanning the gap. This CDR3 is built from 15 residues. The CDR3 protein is CASIPRGISNTEAFF. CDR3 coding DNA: TGTGCCAGTATCCCTAGGGGGATTAGTAACACTGAAGCTTTCTTT.

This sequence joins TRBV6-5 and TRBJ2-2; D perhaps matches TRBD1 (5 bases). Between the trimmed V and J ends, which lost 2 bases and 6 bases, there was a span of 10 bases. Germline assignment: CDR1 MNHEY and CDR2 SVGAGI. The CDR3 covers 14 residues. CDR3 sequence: CASSYAGRAGELFF. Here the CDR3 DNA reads TGTGCCAGCAGTTACGCAGGGCGTGCCGGGGAGCTGTTTTTT.

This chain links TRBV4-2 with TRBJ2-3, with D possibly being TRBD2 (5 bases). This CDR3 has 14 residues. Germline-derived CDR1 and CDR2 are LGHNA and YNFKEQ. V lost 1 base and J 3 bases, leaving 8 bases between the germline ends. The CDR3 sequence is CASSQGLSTDTQYF. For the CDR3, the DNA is TGTGCCAGCAGCCAAGGACTATCTACAGATACGCAGTATTTT.

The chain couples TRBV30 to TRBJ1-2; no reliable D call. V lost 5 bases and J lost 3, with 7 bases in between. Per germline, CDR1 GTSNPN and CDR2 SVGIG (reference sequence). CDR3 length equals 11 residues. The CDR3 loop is CAWRVYYGYTF. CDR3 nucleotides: TGTGCCTGGCGGGTTTACTATGGCTACACCTTC. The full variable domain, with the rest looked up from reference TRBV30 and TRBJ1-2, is SQTIHQWPATLVQPVGSPLSLECTVEGTSNPNLYWYRQAAGRGLQLLFYSVGIGQISSEVPQNLSASRPQDRQFILSSKKLLLSDSGFYLCAWRVYYGYTFGSGTRLTVV.